One and the same sample provided the 6 T cell receptor beta chains below, sequenced in a study of blood T cell repertoires in COVID-19. Assay: immunoSEQ multiplex PCR; the TCRdb copy retains only in-frame clones and omits some. The top ten clones hold roughly 5.2% of a sample with about 150,000 clones, 75% to 85% of them seen once. Sequences were obtained from peripheral blood. The receptors shown here come from a woman in her sixties or seventies with COVID-19, enrolled during active disease.

The chain uses TRBV21-1 and TRBJ1-1; the table's D call TRBD1 went unverified against the DNA. TRBV21-1 is tagged as a pseudogene. This CDR3 region has 13 residues. The CDR3 nucleotides are TGTGCCAGCAGCCCGGCAGGGGACACTGAAGCTTTCTTT. This encodes CASSPAGDTEAFF.

This sequence joins TRBV5-1 and TRBJ2-5; possible D gene TRBD2, 7 bases. Trimming took 4 bases from V and 1 from J, leaving 14 bases between them. The CDR3 has 15 residues. CDR1 is SGHRS and CDR2 is YFSETQ in the germline V gene. As DNA, the CDR3 is TGCGCCAGCAGCCCGGGGGGCAGGGGCCAAGAGACCCAGTACTTC. Amino acids: CASSPGGRGQETQYF.

This clone occurred a few times. The chain is built from TRBV19 and TRBJ1-2; D is perhaps TRBD1 (6 bases). The ends were cut back, 5 bases at V and 0 bases at J, with 13 bases in the middle. From germline, CDR1 is LNHDA and CDR2 SQIVND (reference sequence). This CDR3 spans 15 amino acids. The CDR3 sequence: CASSRTVLANYGYTF. The CDR3, as DNA: TGTGCCAGTAGTCGGACAGTTTTGGCTAACTATGGCTACACCTTC.

The chain carries TRBV5-4 and TRBJ2-6; D gene uncertain. From germline, CDR1 is SGHNT and CDR2 YYREEE (reference sequence). V lost 0 bases and J 0 bases, leaving 13 bases between the germline ends. The CDR3 runs 18 residues. CDR3 bases: TGTGCCAGCAGCTTGGCCCGTGACCGCGGCTCTGGGGCCAACGTCCTGACTTTC. Translating gives CASSLARDRGSGANVLTF.

With regard to this clone: Different DNA sequences within this sample yield the same CDR3. The gene calls are TRBV20-1 and TRBJ1-1, with D possibly matching TRBD1 (6 bases). CDR1 is DFQATT, CDR2 SNEGSKA, per germline (reference sequence). V shed 3 bases and J shed 8 bases, with 10 bases lying between them. The length of the CDR3 is 11 residues. The chain's CDR3 is CSASQGLEAFF. CDR3 coding DNA: TGCAGTGCTAGCCAGGGGCTAGAAGCTTTCTTT.

The chain uses TRBV5-4 and TRBJ2-2, with 14 nucleotides matching TRBD2. Germline values: CDR1 SGHNT, CDR2 YYREEE (reference sequence). CDR3 length: 18 amino acids. V lost 4 bases, J lost 3 bases, and 8 bases stayed unmatched. The CDR3 reads CASSPGTSGSRYTGELFF. Here the CDR3 DNA reads TGTGCCAGCAGCCCCGGGACTAGCGGGAGCAGATACACCGGGGAGCTGTTTTTT.